This T cell receptor (beta chain) was obtained from a study of shared T cell receptors in the human thymus. This clone has only one observation. Data came from immunoSEQ multiplex PCR; TCRdb stores just in-frame clones and leaves some out. The data hold 540,000 or so clones, with about 84% observed a single time. CDR3 length equals 16 residues. Trimming removed 1 base at V and 2 bases at J, with 12 bases between. CDR1 and CDR2 from the germline V gene are MGHRA and YSYEKL. These data also formed part of another study, on human thymus T cells.

This rearrangement joins TRBV4-1 to TRBJ1-5; D is ambiguous. Material: thymocytes. This receptor was taken from a boy under three years old with a congenital heart defect. For the CDR3, the DNA is TGCGCCAGCAGCCAAGTTGAGGTTTATCGCAATCAGCCCCAGCATTTT. As protein: CASSQVEVYRNQPQHF.